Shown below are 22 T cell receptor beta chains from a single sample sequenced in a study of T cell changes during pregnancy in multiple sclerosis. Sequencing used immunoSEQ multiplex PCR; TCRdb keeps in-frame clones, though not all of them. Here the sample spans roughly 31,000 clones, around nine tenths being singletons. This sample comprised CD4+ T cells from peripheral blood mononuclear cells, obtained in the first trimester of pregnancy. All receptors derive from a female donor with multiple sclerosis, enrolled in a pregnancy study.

In DNA form, the CDR3 reads TGCACCAGCGTCGCGCGGGGCAGGGAGGCTTGCCGCTCTGGGGCCAACGTCCTGACTTTC. Encoded protein: CTSVARGREACRSGANVLTF. The V and J genes are TRBV1 and TRBJ2-6; TRBD2, the table's D call, lacks a check against the DNA. TRBV1 is shown as a pseudogene. The CDR3 contains 20 residues.

The CDR3 region has the DNA TGCGCCAGCAGCTCCTCGGACATCGCTGAAGCTTTCTTT. Translation gives CASSSSDIAEAFF. This sequence joins TRBV5-1 and TRBJ1-1, with a possible D match to TRBD1 (5 bases). Germline V lookup: CDR1 SGHRS, CDR2 YFSETQ. This CDR3 has 13 residues. Trimming stripped 3 bases from V and 6 bases from J, with 12 bases between.

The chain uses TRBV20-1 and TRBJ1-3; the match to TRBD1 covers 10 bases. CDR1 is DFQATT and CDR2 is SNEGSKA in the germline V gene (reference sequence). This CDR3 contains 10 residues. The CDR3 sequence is CAGQGNTIYF. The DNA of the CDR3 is TGCGCGGGACAGGGGAACACCATATATTTT.

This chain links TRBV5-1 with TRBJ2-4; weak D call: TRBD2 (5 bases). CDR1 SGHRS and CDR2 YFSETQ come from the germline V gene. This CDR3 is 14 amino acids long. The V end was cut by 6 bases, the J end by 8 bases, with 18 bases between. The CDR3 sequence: CASTSLEGPDIQYF. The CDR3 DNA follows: TGCGCCAGCACCTCGCTTGAGGGTCCGGACATTCAGTACTTC.

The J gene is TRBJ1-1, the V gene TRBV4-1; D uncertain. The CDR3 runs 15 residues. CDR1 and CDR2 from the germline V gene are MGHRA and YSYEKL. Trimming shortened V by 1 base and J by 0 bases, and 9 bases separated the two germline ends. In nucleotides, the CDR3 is TGCGCCAGCAGCCAAGGGCAGGCCGTGAACACTGAAGCTTTCTTT. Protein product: CASSQGQAVNTEAFF.

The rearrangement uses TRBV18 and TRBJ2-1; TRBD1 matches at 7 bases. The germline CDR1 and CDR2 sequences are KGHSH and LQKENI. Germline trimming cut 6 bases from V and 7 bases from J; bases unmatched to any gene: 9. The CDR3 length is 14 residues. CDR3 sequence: CASSQTGSDNEQFF. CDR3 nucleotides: TGTGCCAGCTCCCAGACAGGGTCCGATAATGAGCAGTTCTTC. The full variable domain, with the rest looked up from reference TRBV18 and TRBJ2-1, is NAGVMQNPRHLVRRRGQEARLRCSPMKGHSHVYWYRQLPEEGLKFMVYLQKENIIDESGMPKERFSAEFPKEGPSILRIQQVVRGDSAAYFCASSQTGSDNEQFFGPGTRLTVL.

Written as DNA, the CDR3 is TGTGCCAGCCGCGGGGGCTTCAGCTCCTACAATGAGCAGTTCTTC. The encoded protein is CASRGGFSSYNEQFF. The chain is built from TRBV7-2 and TRBJ2-1, with D perhaps TRBD2 (7 bases). Germline V gene data show CDR1 as SGHTA and CDR2 as FQGNSA. V lost 8 bases and J lost 0, with 14 bases in between. CDR3 length equals 15 residues.

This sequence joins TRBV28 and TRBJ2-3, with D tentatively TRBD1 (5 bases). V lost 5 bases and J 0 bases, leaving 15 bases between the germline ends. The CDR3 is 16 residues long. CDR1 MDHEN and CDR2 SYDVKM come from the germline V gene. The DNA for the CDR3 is TGTGCCAGCAGTCCGATCGGACACTCGAGCACAGATACGCAGTATTTT. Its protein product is CASSPIGHSSTDTQYF.

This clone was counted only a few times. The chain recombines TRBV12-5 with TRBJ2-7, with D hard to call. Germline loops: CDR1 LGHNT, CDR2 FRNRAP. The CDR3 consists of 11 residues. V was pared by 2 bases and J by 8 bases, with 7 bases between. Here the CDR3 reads CASGLRGQQYF. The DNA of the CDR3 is TGTGCTAGTGGTTTGAGAGGTCAGCAGTACTTC.

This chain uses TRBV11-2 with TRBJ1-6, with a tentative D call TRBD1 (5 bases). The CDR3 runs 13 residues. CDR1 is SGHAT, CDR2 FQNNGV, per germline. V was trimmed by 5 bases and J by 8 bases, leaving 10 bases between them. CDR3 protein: CASSAEGYSPLHF. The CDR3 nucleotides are TGTGCCAGCAGCGCGGAGGGGTATTCACCCCTCCACTTT.

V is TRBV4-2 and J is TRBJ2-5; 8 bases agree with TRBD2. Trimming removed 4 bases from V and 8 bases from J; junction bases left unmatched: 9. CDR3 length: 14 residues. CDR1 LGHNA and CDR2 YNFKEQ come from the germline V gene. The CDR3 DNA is TGTGCCAGCAGCCGAAACCCGGGACTAGAAACCCAGTACTTC. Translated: CASSRNPGLETQYF.

The CDR3 sequence is CASSEEGWDSEQYF. CDR3 DNA: TGTGCCAGCAGTGAAGAGGGGTGGGACTCCGAGCAGTACTTC. This chain connects TRBV6-1 to TRBJ2-7; TRBD2 might be the D (6 bases). CDR1 is MNHNS, CDR2 SASEGT, per germline. This CDR3 contains 14 residues. V was cut by 1 base and J by 6 bases, with 13 bases left in between.

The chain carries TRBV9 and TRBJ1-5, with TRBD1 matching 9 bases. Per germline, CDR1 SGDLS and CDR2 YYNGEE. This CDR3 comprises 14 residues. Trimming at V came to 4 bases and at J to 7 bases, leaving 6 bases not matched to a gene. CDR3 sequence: CASSQGQGSQPQHF. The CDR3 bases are TGTGCCAGCAGCCAGGGACAGGGCAGCCAGCCCCAGCATTTT.

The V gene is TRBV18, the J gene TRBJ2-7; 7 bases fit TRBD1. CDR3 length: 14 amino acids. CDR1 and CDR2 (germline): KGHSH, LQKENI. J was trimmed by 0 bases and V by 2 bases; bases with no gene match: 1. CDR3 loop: CASSPSGGSYEQYF. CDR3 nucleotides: TGTGCCAGCTCACCATCAGGGGGCTCCTACGAGCAGTACTTC.

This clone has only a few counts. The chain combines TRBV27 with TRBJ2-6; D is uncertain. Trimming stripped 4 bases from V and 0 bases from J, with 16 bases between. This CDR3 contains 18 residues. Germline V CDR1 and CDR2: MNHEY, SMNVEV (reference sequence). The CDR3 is CASSSYQVPHSGANVLTF. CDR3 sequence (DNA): TGTGCCAGCAGTTCCTATCAGGTGCCTCACTCTGGGGCCAACGTCCTGACTTTC.

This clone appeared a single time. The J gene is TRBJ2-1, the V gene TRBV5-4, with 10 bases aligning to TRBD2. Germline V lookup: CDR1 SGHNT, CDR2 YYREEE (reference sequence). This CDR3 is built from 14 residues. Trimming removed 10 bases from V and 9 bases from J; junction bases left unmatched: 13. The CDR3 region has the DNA TGTGCCGGATTTTCCAGCGGGGGGGAGAGTGAGCAGTTCTTC. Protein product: CAGFSSGGESEQFF.

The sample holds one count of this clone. In DNA, the CDR3 is TGTGCCAGCAGCCCCGGGGGGGGCCCAACTAACTATGGCTACACCTTC. Its translation is CASSPGGGPTNYGYTF. The chain uses TRBV7-3 and TRBJ1-2; weak D call: TRBD1 (6 bases). This CDR3 contains 16 residues. The V and J ends lost 5 bases and 0 bases respectively, with 16 bases between them. Germline CDR1 is SGHTA and CDR2 is FQGTGA.

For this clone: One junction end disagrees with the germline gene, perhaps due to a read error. The CDR3 DNA reads as TGCGCCAGCAGCCAAGCCGTTCCCAGTTTCTCTGGGGCCAACGTCCCGACTTTC. Translating gives CASSQAVPSFSGANVPTF. This chain connects TRBV4-3 to TRBJ2-6; possibly TRBD1 for D (5 bases). The CDR3 totals 18 residues. The germline V gene encodes CDR1 LGHNA and CDR2 YSLEER.

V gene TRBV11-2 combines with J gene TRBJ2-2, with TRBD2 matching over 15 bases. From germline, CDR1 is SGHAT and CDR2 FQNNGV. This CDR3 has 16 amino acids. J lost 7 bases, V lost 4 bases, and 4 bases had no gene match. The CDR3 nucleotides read TGTGCCAGCAGCTGGGGGACTAGCGGGGGGTACGGGGAGCTGTTTTTT. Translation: CASSWGTSGGYGELFF.

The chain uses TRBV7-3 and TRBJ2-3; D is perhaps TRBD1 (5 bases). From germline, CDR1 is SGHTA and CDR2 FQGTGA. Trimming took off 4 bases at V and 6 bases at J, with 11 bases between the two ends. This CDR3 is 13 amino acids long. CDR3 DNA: TGTGCCAGCAGCTGGGGCCCCACGGATACGCAGTATTTT. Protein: CASSWGPTDTQYF.

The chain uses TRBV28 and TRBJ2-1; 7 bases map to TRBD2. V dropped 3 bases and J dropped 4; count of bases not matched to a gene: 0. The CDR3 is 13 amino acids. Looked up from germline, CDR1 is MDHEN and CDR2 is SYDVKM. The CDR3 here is CASSFGGYNEQFF. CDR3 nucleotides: TGTGCCAGCAGTTTCGGGGGGTACAATGAGCAGTTCTTC.

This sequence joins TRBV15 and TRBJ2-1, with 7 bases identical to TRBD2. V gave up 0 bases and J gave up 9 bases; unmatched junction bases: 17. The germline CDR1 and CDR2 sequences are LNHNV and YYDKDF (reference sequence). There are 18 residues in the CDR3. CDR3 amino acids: CATSRDSVRGREFSEQFF. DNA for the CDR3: TGTGCCACCAGCAGAGATTCGGTCCGGGGGAGGGAGTTCAGTGAGCAGTTCTTC.